A selection of T cell receptor beta chains follows, all from one sample in a study of blood T cell repertoires in COVID-19. Here immunoSEQ multiplex PCR was the method, and the copy in TCRdb shows in-frame clones only, minus some. The sample contains roughly 85,000 clones, roughly 89% of which appear only once. What was sequenced was peripheral blood. Receptors originate from a man in his forties or fifties with active or convalescent COVID-19. Both conserved end residues are part of each CDR3. The order of the fields is clone size, V gene, J gene, D gene, CDR3 DNA, CDR3 protein. D genes are given only for firm matches. Only some rows state a clone size, as once, few, many or a class for expanded clones.

-	TRBV11-2	TRBJ2-7	TRBD2	TGTGCCAGCAGCTCGACTAGCGGTTACGAGCAGTACTTC	CASSSTSGYEQYF
-	TRBV5-1	TRBJ2-7	TRBD1	TGCGCCAGCAGCTATTGGACAGGAGACTCCTACGAGCAGTACTTC	CASSYWTGDSYEQYF
-	TRBV5-5	TRBJ1-5	-	TGTGCCAGCAGCTTGGCTGGGGGCTCTCAGCCCCAGCATTTT	CASSLAGGSQPQHF
-	TRBV6-6	TRBJ1-4	-	TGTGCCAGCAGTTACCCCGGGACAAGAAATGAAAAACTGTTTTTT	CASSYPGTRNEKLFF
-	TRBV19	TRBJ2-7	-	TGTGCCAGTAGCTTTCAAACCCCGGGGTCTCCCTACGAGCAGTACTTC	CASSFQTPGSPYEQYF
once	TRBV27	TRBJ2-3	-	TGTGCCAGCAGTTTTAGGGCCCACAGGGAGAGCACAGATACGCAGTATTTT	CASSFRAHRESTDTQYF
-	TRBV6-2/TRBV6-3	TRBJ1-4	-	TGTGCCAGCAGTCTCCAGGGAAGTACTAATGAAAAACTGTTTTTT	CASSLQGSTNEKLFF
-	TRBV6-5	TRBJ2-7	-	TGTGAATCCAGGGGTATTCTTGGCGAGCAGTACTTC	CESRGILGEQYF
-	TRBV24-1	TRBJ2-1	-	TGTGCCACCAGTGTAGCGGACCTGGGGTATGAGCAGTTCTTC	CATSVADLGYEQFF
once	TRBV19	TRBJ2-1	TRBD2	TGTGCCAGTAGTACTCGACCTCCAGCGGGGCCGACGTACAATGAGCAGTTCTTC	CASSTRPPAGPTYNEQFF
-	TRBV3-1/TRBV3-2	TRBJ2-5	-	TGTGCCAGCAGCGATGATCGACCGGGACACAGAAAAGGCCAAGAGACCCAGTACTTC	CASSDDRPGHRKGQETQYF
-	TRBV5-4	TRBJ2-2	TRBD2	TGTGCCAGCAGCCCATTAGCGGGGGGCCCTACCGGGGAGCTGTTTTTT	CASSPLAGGPTGELFF
-	TRBV6-5	TRBJ1-6	-	TGTGCCAGCAGTCCGGACAAAAATTCACCCCTCCACTTT	CASSPDKNSPLHF